Below, 25 T cell receptor beta chains from the same sample are listed, as sequenced in a study of blood T cells in healthy people across ages. Combining a sample-barcoded 5' primer with a J-beta primer mix, a second PCR ran for 7 to 11 cycles. TCRdb re-called the 5' RACE reads with MiXCR, one entry per CDR3 protein. The table records about 1.6 million distinct CDR3 sequences, about 31% of them present only once. Sequencing used blood. Source of these receptors: a woman in her 30s in good health.

The J gene is TRBJ1-1, the V gene TRBV29-1; D is undetermined. V shed 2 bases and J shed 0 bases, with 7 bases lying between them. Germline V gene sequence: CDR1 SQVTM, CDR2 ANQGSEA. CDR3 length: 13 amino acids. CDR3 in DNA: TGCAGCGTTGAACCGTCCCTGAACACTGAAGCTTTCTTT. Translation gives CSVEPSLNTEAFF.

This clonotype was counted at least ten times. The chain couples TRBV20-1 to TRBJ2-7, with D unresolved. Germline V lookup: CDR1 DFQATT, CDR2 SNEGSKA (reference sequence). The CDR3 has 11 amino acids. V lost 3 bases, J lost 7 bases, and 10 bases lay in between. The DNA of the CDR3 is TGCAGTGCTAGTAACCTGGAGGAGCAGTACTTC. Its protein is CSASNLEEQYF.

This clonotype turned up a few times. The V gene is TRBV28, the J gene TRBJ2-7; 7 bases agree with TRBD1. Per germline, CDR1 MDHEN and CDR2 SYDVKM. V shed 7 bases, J shed 4 bases, and the junction held 7 bases outside the gene matches. CDR3 length equals 13 residues. For the CDR3, the DNA is TGTGCCAGCACCACTCCAGGGGGATACGAGCAGTACTTC. Protein product: CASTTPGGYEQYF.

This chain uses TRBV29-1 with TRBJ2-2; maybe TRBD1 (5 bases). In germline, CDR1 is SQVTM, CDR2 ANQGSEA. The CDR3 covers 14 residues. V was shortened by 7 bases and J by 0 bases, with 12 bases between the two germline ends. This CDR3 is CSAWGPTNTGELFF. In DNA form, the CDR3 reads TGCAGCGCGTGGGGCCCCACGAACACCGGGGAGCTGTTTTTT.

This clonotype was picked up a small number of times. The V call is TRBV15, the J call TRBJ2-5; D unclear. This CDR3 region has 14 residues. Trimming took 0 bases from V and 7 from J, leaving 12 bases between them. The germline CDR1 and CDR2 sequences are LNHNV and YYDKDF (reference sequence). The CDR3 is CATSRDGAKGTQYF. CDR3 in DNA: TGTGCCACCAGCAGAGATGGCGCCAAGGGGACCCAGTACTTC.

This clonotype has only one observation. One junction end does not reproduce the germline sequence, and a read error may be involved. The V gene is TRBV7-9, the J gene TRBJ2-5; D gene unclear. The CDR3 is made up of 13 amino acids. Germline values: CDR1 SEHNR, CDR2 FQNEAQ (reference sequence). In DNA form, the CDR3 reads TGTGCCAGCAGCCACCTTCTCCAAGAGACCAAGTACTTC. Amino acid sequence: CASSHLLQETKYF. The full variable domain, its missing parts supplied by reference TRBV7-9 and TRBJ2-5, is DTGVSQNPRHKITKRGQNVTFRCDPISEHNRLYWYRQTLGQGPEFLTYFQNEAQLEKSRLLSDRFSAERPKGSFSTLEIQRTEQGDSAMYLCASSHLLQETKYFGPGTRLLVL.

This clonotype was detected a few times. V gene TRBV28 combines with J gene TRBJ2-7; D is perhaps TRBD2 (6 bases). The length of the CDR3 is 15 residues. V gave up 5 bases and J gave up 6 bases, with 20 bases separating them. Germline V lookup: CDR1 MDHEN, CDR2 SYDVKM. The CDR3 nucleotides read TGTGCCAGCAGTCTTACTAGCCCTCTCGTCGGCGAGCAGTACTTC. As protein: CASSLTSPLVGEQYF.

This clonotype was observed once. This chain connects TRBV6-5 to TRBJ2-3; 11 positions agree with TRBD2. The V gene's germline CDR1 is MNHEY and CDR2 SVGAGI. V lost 4 bases, J lost 0 bases, and 12 bases stayed unmatched. The CDR3 extends over 19 amino acids. CDR3 bases: TGTGCCAGCAGTTCTATTCTAGCGGGGGGCCGAACTAGCACAGATACGCAGTATTTT. Its translation: CASSSILAGGRTSTDTQYF.

CDR3 amino acids: CASSQDVGSGGRLGSTDTQYF. CDR3 coding DNA: TGCGCCAGCAGCCAAGATGTGGGTAGCGGGGGGCGCCTCGGAAGCACAGATACGCAGTATTTT. J is TRBJ2-3 and V is TRBV4-1; TRBD2 agrees at 10 bases. Per germline, CDR1 MGHRA and CDR2 YSYEKL. J gave up 0 bases and V 0 bases, and 15 bases lay outside the gene matches. This CDR3 spans 21 amino acids.

This clonotype has just a few counts. V gene TRBV2 combines with J gene TRBJ2-1; D not resolved. The CDR3 has 15 amino acids. Germline assignment: CDR1 SNHLY and CDR2 FYNNEI. Trimming removed 7 bases from V and 0 bases from J, with 13 bases in between. CDR3 residues: CASTPQVGSYNEQFF. CDR3 bases: TGTGCCAGCACCCCGCAGGTGGGCTCCTACAATGAGCAGTTCTTC. The variable domain in full, completed from reference TRBV2 and TRBJ2-1, reads EPEVTQTPSHQVTQMGQEVILRCVPISNHLYFYWYRQILGQKVEFLVSFYNNEISEKSEIFDDQFSVERPDGSNFTLKIRSTKLEDSAMYFCASTPQVGSYNEQFFGPGTRLTVL.

This clonotype was seen more than once but under ten times. This chain connects TRBV6-6 to TRBJ2-3, with D possibly matching TRBD2 (7 bases). CDR3 size: 16 residues. Trimming took 4 bases from V and 0 from J, leaving 14 bases between them. Germline CDR1 reads MNHNY; CDR2 reads SVGAGI (reference sequence). As DNA, the CDR3 is TGTGCCAGCAGTTGGGCGGGGGACACTAGCACAGATACGCAGTATTTT. Encoded protein: CASSWAGDTSTDTQYF.

This clonotype was counted a few times. The rearrangement uses TRBV27 and TRBJ2-7, with D maybe TRBD1 (6 bases). CDR1 and CDR2 (germline): MNHEY, SMNVEV (reference sequence). V lost 6 bases to trimming and J lost 0 bases, with 18 bases between them. The CDR3 covers 16 residues. Written as DNA, the CDR3 is TGTGCCAGCAGCGAGGCCGGAGGACAGATCTCCTACGAGCAGTACTTC. Translating it yields CASSEAGGQISYEQYF.

The rearrangement joins TRBV5-6 to TRBJ1-2; tentatively, D is TRBD1 (6 bases). The germline V gene encodes CDR1 SGHDT and CDR2 YYEEEE. The germline V and J ends were trimmed by 7 bases and 5 bases, with 30 bases remaining between them. This CDR3 contains 18 residues. CDR3 nucleotide sequence: TGTGCCAGCTGGAGGAGCCGGGGGCCGATTGGAATGGTGTATGGCTACACCTTC. Its translation: CASWRSRGPIGMVYGYTF.

The count of this clonotype is one. The J gene is TRBJ1-4, the V gene TRBV4-1; no clear D. Trimming stripped 4 bases from V and 6 bases from J, with 15 bases between. The CDR3 has 15 residues. Germline-derived CDR1 and CDR2 are MGHRA and YSYEKL. The CDR3, as DNA: TGCGCCAGCAGCCGGGTAGTGAGGAGCGATGAAAAACTGTTTTTT. This gives the protein CASSRVVRSDEKLFF.

The rearrangement links TRBV27 to TRBJ1-2; 7 nucleotides line up with TRBD1. This CDR3 region has 13 residues. The germline gives CDR1 MNHEY, CDR2 SMNVEV (reference sequence). Losses at the gene ends were 1 base for V and 6 bases for J; bases not matched to a gene: 2. In nucleotides, the CDR3 is TGTGCCAGCAGTTTATTAGGGGGCCATGGCTACACCTTC. It is translated as CASSLLGGHGYTF.

A few counts support this clonotype. The CDR3 loop is CASSLDRTPLRQYEQYF. The CDR3 region has the DNA TGTGCCAGCAGCCTAGACCGGACCCCTTTGCGACAATACGAGCAGTACTTC. J is TRBJ2-7 and V is TRBV7-2; D gene uncertain. CDR3 length: 17 residues. CDR1 SGHTA and CDR2 FQGNSA come from the germline V gene. The germline V and J ends were trimmed by 5 bases and 4 bases, with 24 bases remaining between them.

The chain combines TRBV4-1 with TRBJ1-1; D is ambiguous. CDR1 MGHRA and CDR2 YSYEKL come from the germline V gene. V shed 5 bases and J shed 1 base, with 14 bases lying between them. The CDR3 contains 15 residues. CDR3 bases: TGCGCCAGCAGCTTACATAGTGGAGGGAACACTGAAGCTTTCTTT. It is translated as CASSLHSGGNTEAFF.

This clonotype was seen a handful of times. The rearrangement uses TRBV3-1 and TRBJ1-1; TRBD1 is a possible D gene (5 bases). Per germline, CDR1 LGHDT and CDR2 YNNKEL (reference sequence). V lost 3 bases and J 5 bases, leaving 13 bases between the germline ends. The CDR3 length is 14 residues. The CDR3 sequence: CASSQAFRGTEAFF. The CDR3, as DNA: TGTGCCAGCAGCCAGGCATTTAGGGGTACTGAAGCTTTCTTT.

This clonotype was counted once. This rearrangement joins TRBV10-3 to TRBJ1-1; D is undetermined. The CDR3 has 14 amino acids. In germline, CDR1 is ENHRY, CDR2 SYGVKD. V gave up 4 bases and J gave up 7 bases, with 16 bases separating them. CDR3 protein: CAISGVGINYEAFF. The CDR3 nucleotides are TGTGCCATCAGTGGGGTGGGTATCAATTATGAAGCTTTCTTT.

This clonotype was seen at least ten times. The chain uses TRBV20-1 and TRBJ2-5; D perhaps matches TRBD2 (7 bases). Germline CDR1 DFQATT, CDR2 SNEGSKA (reference sequence). Trimming pared 0 bases from V and 2 bases from J, leaving 13 bases between. The CDR3 runs to 15 residues. The CDR3 nucleotides read TGCAGTGCTAGAGATTGGGGGAGGGGGCAAGAGACCCAGTACTTC. Encoded protein: CSARDWGRGQETQYF.

This clonotype was observed a handful of times. The V call is TRBV20-1, the J call TRBJ1-2; no reliable D call. This CDR3 has 12 amino acids. The germline gives CDR1 DFQATT, CDR2 SNEGSKA (reference sequence). V was pared by 3 bases and J by 4 bases, with 9 bases between. DNA for the CDR3: TGCAGTGCTAGTACGACCCCCTATGGCTACACCTTC. Translating gives CSASTTPYGYTF.

This clonotype has more than one count but fewer than ten. The rearrangement uses TRBV20-1 and TRBJ2-4; maybe TRBD2 (5 bases). The germline V and J ends were trimmed by 0 bases and 14 bases, with 17 bases remaining between them. Per germline, CDR1 DFQATT and CDR2 SNEGSKA (reference sequence). The CDR3 has 13 residues. The CDR3 sequence is CSARDVRGLTKYF. DNA of the CDR3: TGCAGTGCTAGAGATGTGCGTGGACTGACGAAGTACTTC.

This clonotype was recorded at least ten times. The junction departs from germline at one end; a sequencing error may be responsible. The chain employs TRBV3-1 and TRBJ2-7; D ambiguous. Germline CDR1 and CDR2: LGHDT and YNNKEL (reference sequence). This CDR3 is built from 11 residues. CDR3 sequence (DNA): TGTGCCAGCAGTCAAGGGTACGAGCAGTACTTC. It yields the protein CASSQGYEQYF.

The V call is TRBV6-1, the J call TRBJ1-1; 8 positions agree with TRBD1. Germline CDR1 reads MNHNS; CDR2 reads SASEGT. V gave up 3 bases and J gave up 4 bases; unmatched junction bases: 4. There are 14 residues in the CDR3. CDR3 coding DNA: TGTGCCAGCAGTGACAGGGGGCTGGTCACTGAAGCTTTCTTT. Encoded protein: CASSDRGLVTEAFF.

The chain combines TRBV20-1 with TRBJ2-7, with 7 bases aligning to TRBD1. With 0 bases clipped from V and 1 base from J, the junction kept 9 bases outside the gene matches. There are 16 residues in the CDR3. CDR1 is DFQATT and CDR2 is SNEGSKA in the germline V gene (reference sequence). The CDR3 protein is CSARDWGARGSYEQYF. CDR3 sequence (DNA): TGCAGTGCTAGAGATTGGGGCGCCAGGGGGTCCTACGAGCAGTACTTC.